The 18 T cell receptor beta chains reported below all come from one sample, sequenced in a study of cytomegalovirus exposure and HLA in healthy donors. The study ran its PCR with 60 Vbeta and 13 Jbeta primers. The assay was immunoSEQ multiplex PCR, and TCRdb's table has in-frame clones only and misses some. The data show about 160,000 clones, 70% to 80% seen once. The specimen was PBMCs. Every receptor here comes from a man aged 18 to 29 in good health and CMV-seropositive.

The chain has TRBV19 and TRBJ2-7; 11 nucleotides align to TRBD2. After removal of 8 bases from V and 2 bases from J, the junction contained 2 bases not matched to a gene. Per germline, CDR1 LNHDA and CDR2 SQIVND (reference sequence). This CDR3 is built from 13 residues. CDR3 protein: CASRLAGTYEQYF. The CDR3 bases are TGTGCCAGTCGACTAGCGGGGACCTACGAGCAGTACTTC.

CDR3 DNA sequence: TGTGCCAGCAGTATCGGGTCACGCACAGATACGCAGTATTTT. Translating gives CASSIGSRTDTQYF. The J gene is TRBJ2-3, the V gene TRBV28; D is uncertain. This CDR3 region has 14 residues. Trimming took 5 bases from V and 1 from J, leaving 10 bases between them. Germline values: CDR1 MDHEN, CDR2 SYDVKM.

This clone showed up just a few times. The V gene is TRBV30, the J gene TRBJ2-2; the D is unclear. Trimming took off 6 bases at V and 1 base at J, with 6 bases between the two ends. From germline, CDR1 is GTSNPN and CDR2 SVGIG (reference sequence). This CDR3 is 12 amino acids long. The CDR3 DNA reads TGTGCCTGCAAGCGGAACACCGGGGAGCTGTTTTTT. It is translated as CACKRNTGELFF. The variable domain in full, with the rest retrieved from reference TRBV30 and TRBJ2-2, is SQTIHQWPATLVQPVGSPLSLECTVEGTSNPNLYWYRQAAGRGLQLLFYSVGIGQISSEVPQNLSASRPQDRQFILSSKKLLLSDSGFYLCACKRNTGELFFGEGSRLTVL.

The V gene is TRBV7-8, the J gene TRBJ1-1; the D is unclear. The CDR3 consists of 15 residues. V lost 5 bases to trimming and J lost 3 bases, with 16 bases between them. From germline, CDR1 is SGHVS and CDR2 FQNEAQ. The CDR3 DNA sequence: TGTGCCAGCAGCGTACCGGGGAAGTTAGACACTGAAGCTTTCTTT. Protein: CASSVPGKLDTEAFF.

The chain has TRBV7-3 and TRBJ2-1; perhaps TRBD2 as D (5 bases). The germline CDR1 and CDR2 sequences are SGHTA and FQGTGA. V gave up 2 bases and J gave up 8 bases, with 10 bases separating them. CDR3 length: 13 amino acids. This CDR3 reads CASSLSADYEQFF. The CDR3 DNA sequence: TGTGCCAGCAGCTTATCTGCGGACTATGAGCAGTTCTTC.

A word on this clone: One end of the junction is discordant with germline, which a read error may explain. V and J are TRBV6-1 and TRBJ1-5; unclear D gene. This CDR3 is 13 amino acids long. Germline V lookup: CDR1 MNHNS, CDR2 SASEGT. The CDR3 nucleotides are TGTGCCAGCGGTGAGGGCGGCAATCAGCCCCAGCATTTT. This translates into CASGEGGNQPQHF.

The V call is TRBV7-3, the J call TRBJ1-1; D gene ambiguous. CDR1 SGHTA and CDR2 FQGTGA come from the germline V gene. Trimming stripped 5 bases from V and 7 bases from J, with 20 bases between. The CDR3 is 15 amino acids. CDR3 in amino acids: CASSPTGGGIGEAFF. CDR3 nucleotides: TGTGCCAGCAGCCCGACCGGCGGAGGTATTGGTGAAGCTTTCTTT.

The rearrangement uses TRBV27 and TRBJ2-5; 8 nucleotides align to TRBD1. V dropped 4 bases and J dropped 1; count of bases not matched to a gene: 5. The V gene's germline CDR1 is MNHEY and CDR2 SMNVEV (reference sequence). The CDR3 has 15 amino acids. CDR3 DNA sequence: TGTGCCAGCAGTTCACTCGGACAGGGCCAAGAGACCCAGTACTTC. Its protein is CASSSLGQGQETQYF.

In this sample, this clone turned up once. The chain uses TRBV28 and TRBJ1-5; no reliable D call. Trimming removed 6 bases from V and 7 bases from J, with 16 bases in between. This CDR3 contains 14 residues. Germline V gene sequence: CDR1 MDHEN, CDR2 SYDVKM. CDR3 in amino acids: CASRERMPWQPQHF. DNA for the CDR3: TGTGCCAGCAGGGAGCGGATGCCCTGGCAGCCCCAGCATTTT.

This clone has just one count. The V and J genes are TRBV7-6 and TRBJ1-4; D is undetermined. With 1 base removed from V and 8 bases from J, the gap between germline ends came to 14 bases. Germline CDR1 and CDR2: SGHVS and FNYEAQ. This CDR3 has 15 residues. The CDR3 DNA is TGTGCCAGCAGCTTAGAGGCTAGCAATGGGGAAAAACTGTTTTTT. Protein product: CASSLEASNGEKLFF.

About this clone itself: The sample contains more than one DNA sequence encoding this CDR3. The CDR3 DNA follows: TGTGCCAGCAGCCTGGGGGGAACTTACAATGAGCAGTTCTTC. The encoded protein is CASSLGGTYNEQFF. The chain couples TRBV7-6 to TRBJ2-1; TRBD2 is a possible D gene (6 bases). V was trimmed by 5 bases and J by 4 bases, leaving 12 bases between them. This CDR3 is built from 14 residues. Germline CDR1 and CDR2: SGHVS and FNYEAQ.

This clone was found a few times. This sequence joins TRBV4-1 and TRBJ1-2; TRBD1 matches 11 bases. This CDR3 is built from 16 residues. Trimming took 5 bases from V and 8 from J; bases not matched to a gene: 13. From germline, CDR1 is MGHRA and CDR2 YSYEKL. CDR3 coding DNA: TGCGCCAGCAGCGGGGACAGGGGGGGCCAAACTGTAGGCTACACCTTC. Protein sequence: CASSGDRGGQTVGYTF.

This chain uses TRBV30 with TRBJ2-2; D possibly corresponds to TRBD2 (6 bases). Trimming left V 5 bases short and J 7 bases short, with 11 bases between. Germline CDR1 GTSNPN, CDR2 SVGIG (reference sequence). This CDR3 comprises 12 residues. CDR3 DNA: TGTGCCTGGGGCGGGGCCGGCGGGGAGCTGTTTTTT. Amino acids: CAWGGAGGELFF.

The rearrangement joins TRBV25-1 to TRBJ2-3; the D gene is possibly TRBD1 (6 bases). Trimming removed 8 bases from V and 2 bases from J, with 14 bases in between. This CDR3 comprises 14 residues. Germline CDR1 MGHDK, CDR2 SYGVNS. The CDR3 sequence is CASGKTGLTDTQYF. CDR3 bases: TGTGCCAGCGGGAAGACAGGACTCACAGATACGCAGTATTTT.

On this clone: This sample includes further DNA sequences coding for the same CDR3. This chain uses TRBV4-1 with TRBJ2-5; D is undetermined. Between the trimmed V and J ends, which lost 4 bases and 2 bases, there was a span of 29 bases. This CDR3 is built from 20 residues. Germline lookup yields CDR1 MGHRA and CDR2 YSYEKL. The CDR3 loop reads CASSPSDRRRTPLVQETQYF. CDR3 DNA sequence: TGCGCCAGCAGCCCGTCAGACCGACGTAGAACTCCCCTAGTTCAAGAGACCCAGTACTTC.

This chain links TRBV2 with TRBJ2-3, with D possibly matching TRBD1 (6 bases). CDR1 and CDR2 (germline): SNHLY, FYNNEI. CDR3 size: 12 residues. The V end lost 8 bases, the J end lost 4 bases, and 10 bases lay between the germline ends. The DNA for the CDR3 is TGTGCCAGCTGCCGACAGGCAGATACGCAGTATTTT. Protein product: CASCRQADTQYF. The entire variable domain, with the rest obtained from reference TRBV2 and TRBJ2-3, is as follows: EPEVTQTPSHQVTQMGQEVILRCVPISNHLYFYWYRQILGQKVEFLVSFYNNEISEKSEIFDDQFSVERPDGSNFTLKIRSTKLEDSAMYFCASCRQADTQYFGPGTRLTVL.

The chain joins TRBV27 to TRBJ1-1, with 7 bases identical to TRBD1. Looked up from germline, CDR1 is MNHEY and CDR2 is SMNVEV (reference sequence). V shed 3 bases and J 6 bases; nucleotides not matched to a gene: 13. CDR3 length: 16 residues. This CDR3 reads CASSFGQGVREAEAFF. The CDR3 DNA sequence: TGTGCCAGCAGTTTCGGGCAGGGGGTACGCGAAGCTGAAGCTTTCTTT.

In this sample, this clone turned up once. The chain uses TRBV9 and TRBJ2-3, with 10 bases fitting TRBD2. Unmatched junction bases numbered 3, after V lost 3 bases and J lost 2 bases. This CDR3 region has 15 residues. CDR1 is SGDLS, CDR2 YYNGEE, per germline. This chain's CDR3 is CASSDGLADTDTQYF. In DNA form, the CDR3 reads TGTGCCAGCAGCGACGGACTAGCGGACACAGATACGCAGTATTTT. Full variable domain (outside the CDR3, taken from reference TRBV9 and TRBJ2-3): DSGVTQTPKHLITATGQRVTLRCSPRSGDLSVYWYQQSLDQGLQFLIQYYNGEERAKGNILERFSAQQFPDLHSELNLSSLELGDSALYFCASSDGLADTDTQYFGPGTRLTVL.